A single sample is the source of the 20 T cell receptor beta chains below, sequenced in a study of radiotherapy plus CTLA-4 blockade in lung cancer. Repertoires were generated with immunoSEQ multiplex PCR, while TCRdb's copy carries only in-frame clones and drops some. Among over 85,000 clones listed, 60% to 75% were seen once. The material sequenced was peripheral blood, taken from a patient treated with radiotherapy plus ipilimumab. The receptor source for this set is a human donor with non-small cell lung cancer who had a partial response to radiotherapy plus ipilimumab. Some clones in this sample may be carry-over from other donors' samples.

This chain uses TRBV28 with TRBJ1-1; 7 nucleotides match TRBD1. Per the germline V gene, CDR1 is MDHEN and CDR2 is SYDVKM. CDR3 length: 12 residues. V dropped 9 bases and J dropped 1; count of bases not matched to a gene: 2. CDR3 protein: CASGTANTEAFF. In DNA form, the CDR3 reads TGTGCCAGTGGGACAGCGAACACTGAAGCTTTCTTT.

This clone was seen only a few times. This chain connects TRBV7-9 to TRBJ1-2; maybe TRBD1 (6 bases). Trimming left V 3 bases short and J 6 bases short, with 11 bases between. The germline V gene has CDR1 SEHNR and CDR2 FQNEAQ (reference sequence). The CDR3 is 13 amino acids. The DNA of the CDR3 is TGTGCCAGCAGCTTGTCGGGGGGCCATGGCTACACCTTC. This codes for CASSLSGGHGYTF.

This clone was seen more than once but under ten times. CDR3: CASSLSDYSEKLFF. CDR3 nucleotide sequence: TGTGCCAGCAGCTTGAGTGACTATAGTGAAAAACTGTTTTTT. V usage is TRBV7-9 and J usage is TRBJ1-4; D remains unclear. CDR1 is SEHNR, CDR2 FQNEAQ, per germline (reference sequence). V lost 3 bases to trimming and J lost 7 bases, with 12 bases between them. This CDR3 contains 14 residues.

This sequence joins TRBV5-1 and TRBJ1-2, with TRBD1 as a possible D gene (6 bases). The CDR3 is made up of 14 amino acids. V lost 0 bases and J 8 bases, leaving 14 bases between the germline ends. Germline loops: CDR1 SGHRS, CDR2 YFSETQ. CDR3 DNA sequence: TGCGCCAGCAGCTTGGTAGGACAGAGGCTCGGCTACACCTTC. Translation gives CASSLVGQRLGYTF.

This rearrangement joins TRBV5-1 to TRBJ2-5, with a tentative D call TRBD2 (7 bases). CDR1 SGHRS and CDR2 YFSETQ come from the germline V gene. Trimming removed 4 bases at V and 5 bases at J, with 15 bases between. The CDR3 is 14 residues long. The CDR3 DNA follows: TGCGCCAGCAGCAGGGGGGGCGAGTCTGAGACCCAGTACTTC. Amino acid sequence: CASSRGGESETQYF.

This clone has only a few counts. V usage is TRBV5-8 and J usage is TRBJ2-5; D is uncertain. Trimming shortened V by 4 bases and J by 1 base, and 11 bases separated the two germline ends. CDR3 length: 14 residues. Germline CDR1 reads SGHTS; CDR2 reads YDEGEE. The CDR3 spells CASSRRASQETQYF. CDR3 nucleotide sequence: TGTGCCAGCAGCCGCCGCGCCTCCCAAGAGACCCAGTACTTC.

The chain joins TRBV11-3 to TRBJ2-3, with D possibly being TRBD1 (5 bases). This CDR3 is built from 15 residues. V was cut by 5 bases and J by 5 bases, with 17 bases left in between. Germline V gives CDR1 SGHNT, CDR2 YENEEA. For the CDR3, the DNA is TGTGCCAGCAGCCTAGGGGCCCCCCAAGGAGATACGCAGTATTTT. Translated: CASSLGAPQGDTQYF.

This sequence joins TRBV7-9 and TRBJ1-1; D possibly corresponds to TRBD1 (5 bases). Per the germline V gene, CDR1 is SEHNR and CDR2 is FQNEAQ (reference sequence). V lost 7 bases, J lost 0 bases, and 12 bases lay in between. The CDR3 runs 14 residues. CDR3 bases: TGTGCCAGCACCCTCGGAGGGGTGAACACTGAAGCTTTCTTT. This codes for CASTLGGVNTEAFF.

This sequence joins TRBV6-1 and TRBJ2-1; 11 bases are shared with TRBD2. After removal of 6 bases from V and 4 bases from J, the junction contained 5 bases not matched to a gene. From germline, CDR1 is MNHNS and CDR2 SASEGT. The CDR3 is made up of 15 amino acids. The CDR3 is CASRETSGNYNEQFF. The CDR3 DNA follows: TGTGCCAGCAGAGAGACTAGCGGGAATTACAATGAGCAGTTCTTC.

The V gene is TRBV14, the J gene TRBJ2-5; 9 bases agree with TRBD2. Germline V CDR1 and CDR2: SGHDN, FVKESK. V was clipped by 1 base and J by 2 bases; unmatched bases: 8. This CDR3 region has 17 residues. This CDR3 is CASSQALNSGSQETQYF. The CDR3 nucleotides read TGTGCCAGCAGCCAAGCGTTGAATAGCGGGAGTCAAGAGACCCAGTACTTC.

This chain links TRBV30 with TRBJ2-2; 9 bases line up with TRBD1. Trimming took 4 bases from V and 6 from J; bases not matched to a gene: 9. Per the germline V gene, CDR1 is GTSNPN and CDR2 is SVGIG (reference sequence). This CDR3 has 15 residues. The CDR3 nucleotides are TGTGCCTGGACAGACGGACAGGGGAGGGCCGGGGAGCTGTTTTTT. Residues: CAWTDGQGRAGELFF. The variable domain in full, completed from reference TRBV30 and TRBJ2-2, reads SQTIHQWPATLVQPVGSPLSLECTVEGTSNPNLYWYRQAAGRGLQLLFYSVGIGQISSEVPQNLSASRPQDRQFILSSKKLLLSDSGFYLCAWTDGQGRAGELFFGEGSRLTVL.

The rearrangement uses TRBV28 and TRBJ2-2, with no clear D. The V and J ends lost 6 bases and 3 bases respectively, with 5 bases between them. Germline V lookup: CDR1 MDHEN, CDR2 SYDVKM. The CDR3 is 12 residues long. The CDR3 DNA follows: TGTGCCAGCAGCCCCTACACCGGGGAGCTGTTTTTT. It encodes CASSPYTGELFF.

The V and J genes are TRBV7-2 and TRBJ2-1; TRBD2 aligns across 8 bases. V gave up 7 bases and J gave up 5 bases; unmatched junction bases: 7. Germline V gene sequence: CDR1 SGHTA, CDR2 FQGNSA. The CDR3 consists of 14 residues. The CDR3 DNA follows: TGTGCCAGCAACTTGGGACTAGGGAACAATGAGCAGTTCTTC. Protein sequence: CASNLGLGNNEQFF.

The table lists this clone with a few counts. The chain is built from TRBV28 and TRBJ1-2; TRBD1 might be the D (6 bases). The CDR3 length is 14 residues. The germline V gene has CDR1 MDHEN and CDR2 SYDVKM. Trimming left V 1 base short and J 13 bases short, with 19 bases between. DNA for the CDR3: TGTGCCAGCAGTTTATCGACAGGTGTTCGGCAAGGCACCTTC. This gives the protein CASSLSTGVRQGTF.

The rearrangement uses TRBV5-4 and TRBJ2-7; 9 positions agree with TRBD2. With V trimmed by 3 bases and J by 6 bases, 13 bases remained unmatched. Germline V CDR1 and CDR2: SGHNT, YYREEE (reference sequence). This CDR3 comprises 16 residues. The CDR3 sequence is CASSSPPIAGVGEQYF. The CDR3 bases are TGTGCCAGCAGCTCTCCGCCGATAGCGGGAGTAGGCGAGCAGTACTTC. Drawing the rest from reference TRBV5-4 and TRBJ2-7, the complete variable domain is ETGVTQSPTHLIKTRGQQVTLRCSSQSGHNTVSWYQQALGQGPQFIFQYYREEENGRGNFPPRFSGLQFPNYSSELNVNALELDDSALYLCASSSPPIAGVGEQYFGPGTRLTVT.

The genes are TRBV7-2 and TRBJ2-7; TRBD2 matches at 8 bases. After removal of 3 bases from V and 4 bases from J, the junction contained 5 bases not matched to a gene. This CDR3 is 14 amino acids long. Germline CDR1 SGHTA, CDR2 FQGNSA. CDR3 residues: CASSFRRGVYEQYF. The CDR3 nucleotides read TGTGCCAGCAGCTTCAGGCGGGGGGTGTACGAGCAGTACTTC.

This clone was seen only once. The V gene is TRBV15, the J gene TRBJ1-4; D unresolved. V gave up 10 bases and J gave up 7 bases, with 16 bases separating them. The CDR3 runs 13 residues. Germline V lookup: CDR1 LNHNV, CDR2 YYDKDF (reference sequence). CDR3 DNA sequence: TGTGCCATAGAGGGTGGGATCGGTGAAAAACTGTTTTTT. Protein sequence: CAIEGGIGEKLFF.

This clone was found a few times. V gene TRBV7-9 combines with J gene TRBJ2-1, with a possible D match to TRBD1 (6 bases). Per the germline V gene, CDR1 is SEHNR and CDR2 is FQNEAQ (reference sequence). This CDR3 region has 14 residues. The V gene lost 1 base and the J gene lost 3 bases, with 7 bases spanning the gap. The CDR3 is CASSLGRGYNEQFF. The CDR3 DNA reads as TGTGCCAGCAGCTTAGGCAGGGGCTACAATGAGCAGTTCTTC.

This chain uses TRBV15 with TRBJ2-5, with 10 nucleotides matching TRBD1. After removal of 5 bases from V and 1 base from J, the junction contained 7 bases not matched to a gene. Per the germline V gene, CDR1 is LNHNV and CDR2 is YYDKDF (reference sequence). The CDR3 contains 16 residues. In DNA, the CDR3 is TGTGCCACCAGCGGGCTGGGACAGGGGTTCCAAGAGACCCAGTACTTC. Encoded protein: CATSGLGQGFQETQYF.

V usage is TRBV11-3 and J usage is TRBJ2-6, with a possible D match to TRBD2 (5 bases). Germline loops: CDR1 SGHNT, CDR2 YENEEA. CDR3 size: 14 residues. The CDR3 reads CATKRAAGANVLTF. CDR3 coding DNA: TGTGCTACGAAGAGGGCAGCTGGGGCCAACGTCCTGACTTTC.